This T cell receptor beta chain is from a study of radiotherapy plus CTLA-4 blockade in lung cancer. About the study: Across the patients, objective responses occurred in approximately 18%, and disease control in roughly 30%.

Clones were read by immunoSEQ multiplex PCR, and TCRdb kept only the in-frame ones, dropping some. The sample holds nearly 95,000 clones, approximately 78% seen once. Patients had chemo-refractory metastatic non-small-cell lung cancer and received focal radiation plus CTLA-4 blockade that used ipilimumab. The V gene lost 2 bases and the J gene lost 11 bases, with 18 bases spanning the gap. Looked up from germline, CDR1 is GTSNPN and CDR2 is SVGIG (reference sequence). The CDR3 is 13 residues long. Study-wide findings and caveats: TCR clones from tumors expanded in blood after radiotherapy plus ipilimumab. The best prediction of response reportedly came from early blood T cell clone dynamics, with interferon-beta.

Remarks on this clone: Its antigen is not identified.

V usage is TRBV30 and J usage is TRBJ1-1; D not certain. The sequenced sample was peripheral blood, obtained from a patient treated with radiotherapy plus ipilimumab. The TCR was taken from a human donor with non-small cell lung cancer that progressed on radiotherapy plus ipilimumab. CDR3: CAWSWDGLAQAFF. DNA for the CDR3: TGTGCCTGGAGTTGGGATGGCCTCGCACAGGCTTTCTTT.